This is a list of T cell receptor beta chains from one sample in a study of CD8+ T cells in alopecia areata. Using immunoSEQ multiplex PCR, the repertoire was profiled, and TCRdb retains in-frame clones only, with some absent. The table records 150,000 to 200,000 clones, roughly 66% of them present only once. The sequences come from CD4+ T cells sorted from blood, collected at week 24, from a patient treated with tofacitinib. The receptors derive from a human donor with alopecia areata. Each CDR3 is given with its conserved first and last residue. The D gene is left open where the match is weak. A row's size may be missing; if present it is once, few, many or a size class.

D: NA; V: TRBV10-3; size: NA; J: TRBJ2-7; CDR3: CAISEWGYEQYF; DNA: TGTGCCATCAGTGAATGGGGATACGAGCAGTACTTC
D: TRBD2; V: TRBV29-1; size: once; J: TRBJ2-7; CDR3: CSVTRGGAEQYF; DNA: TGCAGCGTCACGCGGGGGGGGGCCGAGCAGTACTTC
D: NA; V: TRBV30; size: once; J: TRBJ1-2; CDR3: CAWSQAGGYGYTF; DNA: TGTGCCTGGAGTCAGGCAGGAGGCTATGGCTACACCTTC
D: TRBD2; V: TRBV5-1; size: NA; J: TRBJ2-7; CDR3: CASSLGLASSYEQYF; DNA: TGCGCCAGCAGCTTGGGACTAGCAAGCTCCTACGAGCAGTACTTC
D: NA; V: TRBV14; size: few; J: TRBJ1-2; CDR3: CASSQEASPNYGYTF; DNA: TGTGCCAGCAGCCAAGAGGCAAGTCCTAACTATGGCTACACCTTC
D: TRBD1; V: TRBV7-8; size: NA; J: TRBJ1-1; CDR3: CASSPGQALMTEAFF; DNA: TGTGCCAGCAGCCCTGGACAGGCGCTTATGACTGAAGCTTTCTTT
D: NA; V: TRBV2; size: NA; J: TRBJ2-3; CDR3: CASSAPRSTDTQYF; DNA: TGTGCCAGCAGCGCCCCGCGGAGCACAGATACGCAGTATTTT
D: NA; V: TRBV11-2; size: NA; J: TRBJ2-3; CDR3: CASSPAIRTDTQYF; DNA: TGTGCCAGCAGCCCAGCGATCCGCACAGATACGCAGTATTTT
D: TRBD1; V: TRBV27; size: NA; J: TRBJ1-1; CDR3: CASSSLQGGVRYLNTEAFF; DNA: TGTGCCAGCAGTTCCCTACAGGGGGGAGTGAGGTATTTGAACACTGAAGCTTTCTTT
D: NA; V: TRBV7-8; size: NA; J: TRBJ1-5; CDR3: CASSPRQANQPQHF; DNA: TGTGCCAGCAGCCCTCGACAGGCCAATCAGCCCCAGCATTTT
D: NA; V: TRBV29-1; size: NA; J: TRBJ2-3; CDR3: CSVESPSTDTQYF; DNA: TGCAGCGTTGAAAGTCCAAGCACAGATACGCAGTATTTT
D: TRBD2; V: TRBV7-9; size: few; J: TRBJ2-3; CDR3: CASSAGLAPDTQYF; DNA: TGTGCCAGCAGCGCCGGACTAGCCCCAGATACGCAGTATTTT
D: NA; V: TRBV29-1; size: NA; J: TRBJ2-7; CDR3: CSVGHLDEQYF; DNA: TGCAGCGTTGGGCACCTTGACGAGCAGTACTTC
D: NA; V: TRBV7-2; size: NA; J: TRBJ1-2; CDR3: CASSLTRGAGGYTF; DNA: TGTGCCAGCAGCTTAACCAGGGGCGCGGGTGGCTACACCTTC
D: NA; V: TRBV30; size: NA; J: TRBJ2-3; CDR3: CAWGQGRTDTQYF; DNA: TGTGCCTGGGGGCAGGGGCGCACAGATACGCAGTATTTT
D: TRBD1; V: TRBV7-9; size: NA; J: TRBJ1-1; CDR3: CASSVSGGTEAFF; DNA: TGTGCCAGCAGCGTGTCAGGGGGCACTGAAGCTTTCTTT
D: NA; V: TRBV27; size: NA; J: TRBJ1-2; CDR3: CASSPGGGIYGYTF; DNA: TGTGCCAGCAGTCCCGGGGGAGGGATCTATGGCTACACCTTC
D: NA; V: TRBV11-1; size: NA; J: TRBJ1-1; CDR3: CASNQRGGINTEAFF; DNA: TGTGCCAGCAACCAGCGCGGGGGGATCAACACTGAAGCTTTCTTT
D: TRBD1; V: TRBV7-2; size: NA; J: TRBJ1-2; CDR3: CASSLLAGQVGRANYGYTF; DNA: TGTGCCAGCAGCCTCCTGGCCGGACAGGTTGGTCGGGCTAACTATGGCTACACCTTC
D: TRBD2; V: TRBV29-1; size: NA; J: TRBJ2-7; CDR3: CSATPLAGGREQYF; DNA: TGCAGCGCCACACCACTAGCGGGGGGGCGAGAGCAGTACTTC
D: NA; V: TRBV11-2; size: NA; J: TRBJ1-1; CDR3: CASSLGRSGLAFF; DNA: TGTGCCAGCAGCTTAGGCCGGTCGGGGTTGGCTTTCTTT
D: NA; V: TRBV19; size: NA; J: TRBJ1-1; CDR3: CASRGRGNTEAFF; DNA: TGTGCCAGTAGGGGTCGGGGGAACACTGAAGCTTTCTTT
D: NA; V: TRBV5-1; size: NA; J: TRBJ1-2; CDR3: CASSLSDDYGYTF; DNA: TGCGCCAGCAGCTTGAGCGACGACTATGGCTACACCTTC
D: TRBD1; V: TRBV7-2; size: NA; J: TRBJ1-1; CDR3: CAGLGQAGMNTEAFF; DNA: TGTGCCGGGCTTGGACAGGCTGGAATGAACACTGAAGCTTTCTTT